The 27 T cell receptor beta chains below were found in one sample sequenced in a study of lung T cells in sarcoidosis with Löfgren's syndrome. TCRdb analysed the reads with MiXCR anew, one entry per CDR3 protein. The sample includes roughly 3,000 distinct CDR3 sequences, 27% of them seen just once. What was sequenced was CD4+ T cells from bronchoalveolar lavage. These TCRs come from a human donor with sarcoidosis (Löfgren's syndrome or another form), or a control subject (not recorded which).

V gene TRBV5-1 combines with J gene TRBJ1-5; 7 bases agree with TRBD1. The germline V gene has CDR1 SGHRS and CDR2 YFSETQ. The V and J ends lost 0 bases and 5 bases, in that order; junction bases with no gene match: 17. The CDR3 spans 19 residues. CDR3 nucleotides: TGCGCCAGCAGCTTGGGCAGACAGGGTGTTGCACCGGGATATCAGCCCCAGCATTTT. Its translation: CASSLGRQGVAPGYQPQHF. The variable domain in full, with the rest retrieved from reference TRBV5-1 and TRBJ1-5, is KAGVTQTPRYLIKTRGQQVTLSCSPISGHRSVSWYQQTPGQGLQFLFEYFSETQRNKGNFPGRFSGRQFSNSRSEMNVSTLELGDSALYLCASSLGRQGVAPGYQPQHFGDGTRLSIL.

The chain links TRBV11-2 to TRBJ2-2; the D is unclear. CDR1 and CDR2 (germline): SGHAT, FQNNGV. V lost 4 bases to trimming and J lost 0 bases, with 6 bases between them. The CDR3 is made up of 14 amino acids. The CDR3 here is CASSSTTNTGELFF. CDR3 nucleotide sequence: TGTGCCAGCAGCTCCACTACGAACACCGGGGAGCTGTTTTTT.

V and J are TRBV11-2 and TRBJ2-7; no definite D call. V shed 4 bases and J shed 4 bases, with 8 bases lying between them. The germline V gene has CDR1 SGHAT and CDR2 FQNNGV. The CDR3 is made up of 12 amino acids. The CDR3 region has the DNA TGTGCCAGCAGCTCCCTGGTTTACGAGCAGTACTTC. Translation gives CASSSLVYEQYF.

By share of the sample, this clonotype is medium-sized (0.01 to 0.1%). V and J are TRBV4-1 and TRBJ1-1; unclear D gene. Per the germline V gene, CDR1 is MGHRA and CDR2 is YSYEKL. Between the trimmed V and J ends, which lost 0 bases and 4 bases, there was a span of 12 bases. The CDR3 covers 15 residues. The CDR3 sequence is CASSQEDRRGTEAFF. CDR3 nucleotides: TGCGCCAGCAGCCAAGAGGACCGGCGGGGCACTGAAGCTTTCTTT.

Relative to its sample, this clonotype is medium-sized. The J gene is TRBJ1-1, the V gene TRBV2, with D perhaps matching TRBD1 (6 bases). The CDR3 length is 14 residues. V gave up 4 bases and J gave up 1 base, with 10 bases separating them. CDR1 SNHLY and CDR2 FYNNEI come from the germline V gene. CDR3: CASSGTVGNTEAFF. As DNA, the CDR3 is TGTGCCAGCAGTGGGACAGTCGGGAACACTGAAGCTTTCTTT.

V and J are TRBV2 and TRBJ2-5; 7 bases are shared with TRBD1. The CDR3 consists of 14 residues. Trimming cost V 6 bases and J 4 bases; bases outside gene matches: 8. In germline, CDR1 is SNHLY, CDR2 FYNNEI. Written as DNA, the CDR3 is TGTGCCAGCAGCGTAGCGACAGGGAGAGAGACCCAGTACTTC. Its protein product is CASSVATGRETQYF.

As concerns this clonotype: Mismatch with germline at one junction end may stem from a read error. The chain carries TRBV18 and TRBJ1-6; 9 bases are a match to TRBD1. This CDR3 contains 14 residues. In germline, CDR1 is KGHSH, CDR2 LQKENI. Written as DNA, the CDR3 is TGTGCCAGCTCACCGGACAGGGGCGGTTCACCCCCCCACTTT. Its translation: CASSPDRGGSPPHF. The whole variable domain, filled in from reference TRBV18 and TRBJ1-6, reads NAGVMQNPRHLVRRRGQEARLRCSPMKGHSHVYWYRQLPEEGLKFMVYLQKENIIDESGMPKERFSAEFPKEGPSILRIQQVVRGDSAAYFCASSPDRGGSPPHFGNGTRLTVT.

On this clonotype itself: This could be a read error, since a much larger clone is one nucleotide away. J is TRBJ1-2 and V is TRBV11-2; D ambiguous. The CDR3 spans 14 residues. CDR1 is SGHAT and CDR2 is FQNNGV in the germline V gene. V lost 5 bases to trimming and J lost 2 bases, with 12 bases between them. Here the CDR3 DNA reads TGTGCCAGCAGCCCAATGGACGAGAACTATGGCTACACCTTC. Translation: CASSPMDENYGYTF.

This clonotype is classed as medium-sized. The chain employs TRBV11-2 and TRBJ2-5; TRBD2 matches 7 bases. The V and J ends lost 4 bases and 7 bases, in that order; junction bases with no gene match: 6. This CDR3 has 13 amino acids. Germline V CDR1 and CDR2: SGHAT, FQNNGV. In nucleotides, the CDR3 is TGTGCCAGCAGCTGGGCCAGGGAGGGGACCCAGTACTTC. Translated: CASSWAREGTQYF.

This clonotype is deemed medium-sized (0.01 to 0.1%). The chain recombines TRBV25-1 with TRBJ2-3; D may be TRBD2 (5 bases). The CDR3 runs 13 residues. The V and J ends lost 3 bases and 2 bases respectively, with 6 bases between them. Germline loops: CDR1 MGHDK, CDR2 SYGVNS. For the CDR3, the DNA is TGTGCCAGCAGTGACGGGAACACAGATACGCAGTATTTT. It codes for CASSDGNTDTQYF.

About this clonotype: This may arise from a read error, as a much more abundant clone is one base away. Since the CDR3 does not end with the conserved phenylalanine or tryptophan, this likely comes from a read error. It is unclear where the CDR3 begins or ends on the DNA, so no DNA is shown, and the CDR3 is as TCRdb lists it. J is TRBJ2-1 and V is TRBV7-9. Germline-derived CDR1 and CDR2 are SEHNR and FQNEAQ (reference sequence). The CDR3 sequence runs 9 residues, both termini included. The CDR3 spells CASSPGGFL.

About this clonotype: A much larger clone is a single base away; this may be a read error. This chain uses TRBV30 with TRBJ2-5, with D unclear. This CDR3 is built from 11 residues. CDR1 is GTSNPN, CDR2 SVGIG, per germline (reference sequence). As DNA, the CDR3 is TGTGCCTTGACTCAAAAAGAGACCCAGTGCTTC. Protein sequence: CALTQKETQCF.

This clonotype was counted many times. The J gene is TRBJ2-5, the V gene TRBV4-1; 9 nucleotides agree with TRBD1. The CDR3 totals 17 residues. Germline V gene sequence: CDR1 MGHRA, CDR2 YSYEKL. Trimming at V came to 1 base and at J to 4 bases, leaving 10 bases not matched to a gene. The DNA for the CDR3 is TGCGCCAGCAGCCAAGTTCTGGACAGGGGAACGGGAGAGACCCAGTACTTC. The encoded protein is CASSQVLDRGTGETQYF.

By sample share, this clonotype is medium-sized (0.01 to 0.1%). CDR3 in amino acids: CASTPSIAGTNTGELFF. As DNA, the CDR3 is TGTGCCAGCACGCCCTCGATAGCGGGGACAAACACCGGGGAGCTGTTTTTT. The rearrangement uses TRBV12-3 or TRBV12-4 and TRBJ2-2; 8 bases map to TRBD2. The ends lost 7 bases at V and 2 bases at J; junction bases unmatched: 12. This CDR3 spans 17 amino acids.

In its sample, this clonotype is medium-sized. V is TRBV20-1 and J is TRBJ2-3, with TRBD2 matching over 15 bases. Germline V gene sequence: CDR1 DFQATT, CDR2 SNEGSKA (reference sequence). The CDR3 consists of 16 residues. Trimming at V came to 6 bases and at J to 3 bases, leaving 7 bases not matched to a gene. CDR3 sequence reads: CSASGTSGGLTDTQYF. CDR3 DNA: TGCAGTGCCTCCGGGACTAGCGGGGGGTTGACAGATACGCAGTATTTT.

This clonotype occurred many times. This chain joins TRBV6-4 and TRBJ1-2; D call uncertain. V lost 3 bases and J 8 bases, leaving 13 bases between the germline ends. CDR3 length: 13 residues. The germline CDR1 and CDR2 sequences are MRHNA and SNTAGT. In DNA, the CDR3 is TGTGCCAGCAGTGAAACCGACGGTAGCGGCTACACCTTC. Translating gives CASSETDGSGYTF.

By sample share, this clonotype is medium-sized. The chain combines TRBV19 with TRBJ2-7, with D unclear. Per the germline V gene, CDR1 is LNHDA and CDR2 is SQIVND (reference sequence). The CDR3 length is 11 residues. V was trimmed by 5 bases and J by 4 bases, leaving 6 bases between them. The DNA of the CDR3 is TGTGCCAGTAGTGAAGGTTACGAGCAGTACTTC. It translates to CASSEGYEQYF.

The table lists this clonotype with many counts. This sequence joins TRBV5-4 and TRBJ1-6; D not resolved. Germline V CDR1 and CDR2: SGHNT, YYREEE (reference sequence). V was pared by 0 bases and J by 12 bases, with 7 bases between. This CDR3 spans 12 amino acids. CDR3 sequence (DNA): TGTGCCAGCAGCTTGGATCGAGGACCCCTCCACTTT. The encoded protein is CASSLDRGPLHF.

This clonotype counts as large. V is TRBV20-1 and J is TRBJ1-2; D call uncertain. This CDR3 contains 12 residues. Germline CDR1 and CDR2: DFQATT and SNEGSKA (reference sequence). Trimming cost V 3 bases and J 8 bases, with 13 bases left between them. In DNA form, the CDR3 reads TGCAGTGCTAGCCCTGGAGTGTACGGCTACACCTTC. Its protein product is CSASPGVYGYTF.

Worth noting for this clonotype: Mismatch with germline at one junction end may stem from a read error. The chain couples TRBV20-1 to TRBJ1-3; D may be TRBD1 (5 bases). CDR1 and CDR2 (germline): DFQATT, SNEGSKA (reference sequence). The CDR3 consists of 16 residues. The CDR3, as DNA: TGTAGTGTTAGGGGAGACACAGACACCAAAGGAAACACCATATATTTT. Its translation: CSVRGDTDTKGNTIYF.

This clonotype showed up just a few times. This rearrangement joins TRBV20-1 to TRBJ1-5, with D unresolved. V lost 3 bases, J lost 9 bases, and 15 bases lay in between. Germline V gives CDR1 DFQATT, CDR2 SNEGSKA (reference sequence). The CDR3 has 13 amino acids. The CDR3 DNA is TGCAGTGCTAGCATGGGCGAGGTGCGGCCCCAGCATTTT. Protein product: CSASMGEVRPQHF.

For this clonotype: The junction shows a germline mismatch at one end, possibly a read error. The chain carries TRBV20-1 and TRBJ2-1; 11 bases are shared with TRBD2. The CDR3 totals 14 residues. Germline V CDR1 and CDR2: DFQATT, SNEGSKA (reference sequence). Written as DNA, the CDR3 is TGCAGCGCTAGAATAGCGGGGGGGCGAAATGAGCAGCTCTTC. It encodes CSARIAGGRNEQLF.

This clonotype is large by share. V gene TRBV20-1 combines with J gene TRBJ1-3; D not certain. Trimming stripped 5 bases from V and 0 bases from J, with 8 bases between. Per the germline V gene, CDR1 is DFQATT and CDR2 is SNEGSKA (reference sequence). The CDR3 covers 13 residues. CDR3 sequence reads: CSAAVNSGNTIYF. The CDR3 region has the DNA TGCAGTGCTGCGGTAAACTCTGGAAACACCATATATTTT.

This clonotype was seen repeatedly, ten times or more. The chain is built from TRBV12-3 or TRBV12-4 and TRBJ2-5; 10 bases are shared with TRBD2. The CDR3 extends over 14 amino acids. After removal of 7 bases from V and 2 bases from J, the junction contained 4 bases not matched to a gene. In DNA form, the CDR3 reads TGTGCCAGCACCGGACTAGCGGATCAAGAGACCCAGTACTTC. Encoded protein: CASTGLADQETQYF.

The chain couples TRBV6-1 to TRBJ1-1; D uncertain. CDR3 length equals 15 residues. Deletions cut 0 bases from V and 3 bases from J, with 11 bases between. Germline V gene data show CDR1 as MNHNS and CDR2 as SASEGT. CDR3 residues: CASSEAGRLDTEAFF. CDR3 DNA: TGTGCCAGCAGTGAAGCCGGCAGGCTGGACACTGAAGCTTTCTTT.

This clonotype is medium-sized. The genes are TRBV28 and TRBJ1-1, with D unclear. This CDR3 has 12 amino acids. V was pared by 6 bases and J by 0 bases, with 5 bases between. Germline CDR1 is MDHEN and CDR2 is SYDVKM. The CDR3 DNA is TGTGCCAGCAGGGTTATGAACACTGAAGCTTTCTTT. This gives the protein CASRVMNTEAFF.

This clonotype is classed as large. This chain uses TRBV15 with TRBJ2-3; D gene uncertain. The V gene's germline CDR1 is LNHNV and CDR2 YYDKDF (reference sequence). The length of the CDR3 is 12 residues. V lost 0 bases and J lost 6, with 4 bases in between. CDR3 sequence (DNA): TGTGCCACCAGCAGAGATGTTGATACGCAGTATTTT. The encoded protein is CATSRDVDTQYF.